This T cell receptor beta chain stems from a study of immune cell composition in non-small cell lung cancer. As for the study in general: Histologic subtype was mainly adenocarcinoma or squamous cell carcinoma.

V trimming: 6 bases; J trimming: 8 bases; junction bases outside the gene matches: 24. Germline V gene sequence: CDR1 MDHEN, CDR2 SYDVKM. CDR3 length: 21 residues. Normal lung was sampled as far from the tumour as possible, at least 3 cm. The assay was immunoSEQ multiplex PCR, and TCRdb's table has in-frame clones only and misses some. This table holds over 5,000 clones, 60% to 75% found once. Sequencing was carried out using non-adjacent lung tissue. The sequence was obtained from a human donor with non-small cell lung cancer. The chain links TRBV28 to TRBJ2-3, with TRBD2 matching over 15 bases. CDR3 bases: TGTGCCAGCAGCCCCCAGGACGGGAAAGGACTAGCGGGGGGGCCACCCGCTACGCAGTATTTT. Its translation is CASSPQDGKGLAGGPPATQYF.